These 2 T cell receptor beta chains share one sample of origin, sequenced in a study of blood T cell repertoires in COVID-19. The table came from immunoSEQ multiplex PCR; TCRdb's copy has only in-frame clones and leaves some out. The profile shows 35,000 to 55,000 clones, over 80% of them singletons. Input material: peripheral blood. Receptors were obtained from a man in his sixties with active COVID-19.

The rearrangement uses TRBV11-2 and TRBJ2-3; 8 bases line up with TRBD1. The CDR3 loop spans 15 amino acids. Germline values: CDR1 SGHAT, CDR2 FQNNGV. J lost 0 bases, V lost 4 bases, and 3 bases had no gene match. CDR3: CASSSRTGSTDTQYF. The CDR3 DNA reads as TGTGCCAGCAGCTCTCGGACAGGGAGCACAGATACGCAGTATTTT.

The chain recombines TRBV6-1 with TRBJ2-3, with TRBD1 matching over 7 bases. Germline V gene sequence: CDR1 MNHNS, CDR2 SASEGT. The ends lost 8 bases at V and 3 bases at J; junction bases unmatched: 5. The CDR3 spans 13 residues. CDR3 sequence (DNA): TGTGCCAGCGCCCGGGACAGAACAGATACGCAGTATTTT. Its protein is CASARDRTDTQYF.